This T cell receptor (beta chain) was profiled in a study of T cells in localized non-small cell lung cancer. The length of the CDR3 is 13 residues. The V and J ends lost 0 bases and 4 bases respectively, with 7 bases between them. CDR1 and CDR2 (germline): SGHTS, YDEGEE. Data came from immunoSEQ multiplex PCR; TCRdb stores just in-frame clones and leaves some out. The table lists some 56,000 clones, roughly 88% of them singletons. The chain couples TRBV5-8 to TRBJ1-2; TRBD1 is a possible D gene (5 bases). The sample in question was peripheral blood, obtained before any cancer treatment. This receptor was taken from a woman aged 35-75 years with stage I lung adenocarcinoma. CDR3 sequence: CASSLVTGYGYTF. The CDR3 DNA is TGTGCCAGCAGCTTGGTAACAGGCTATGGCTACACCTTC.